This entry concerns a single T cell receptor (beta chain). The data stem from a study of T cell changes during pregnancy in multiple sclerosis. Trimming shortened V by 5 bases and J by 1 base, and 19 bases separated the two germline ends. The germline CDR1 and CDR2 sequences are LNHDA and SQIVND (reference sequence). CDR3 length equals 17 residues. Sequencing used immunoSEQ multiplex PCR; TCRdb keeps in-frame clones, though not all of them. Of some 67,000 clones in the sample, 75% to 95% were seen once. The clonotype originates from a female donor with multiple sclerosis, enrolled in a pregnancy study. The source material was peripheral blood, sampled in the first trimester of pregnancy. This chain uses TRBV19 with TRBJ2-3; tentatively, D is TRBD1 (6 bases). CDR3 protein: CASSARGRDTRTDTQYF. Here the CDR3 DNA reads TGTGCCAGTAGTGCCCGGGGAAGGGACACTCGCACAGATACGCAGTATTTT.